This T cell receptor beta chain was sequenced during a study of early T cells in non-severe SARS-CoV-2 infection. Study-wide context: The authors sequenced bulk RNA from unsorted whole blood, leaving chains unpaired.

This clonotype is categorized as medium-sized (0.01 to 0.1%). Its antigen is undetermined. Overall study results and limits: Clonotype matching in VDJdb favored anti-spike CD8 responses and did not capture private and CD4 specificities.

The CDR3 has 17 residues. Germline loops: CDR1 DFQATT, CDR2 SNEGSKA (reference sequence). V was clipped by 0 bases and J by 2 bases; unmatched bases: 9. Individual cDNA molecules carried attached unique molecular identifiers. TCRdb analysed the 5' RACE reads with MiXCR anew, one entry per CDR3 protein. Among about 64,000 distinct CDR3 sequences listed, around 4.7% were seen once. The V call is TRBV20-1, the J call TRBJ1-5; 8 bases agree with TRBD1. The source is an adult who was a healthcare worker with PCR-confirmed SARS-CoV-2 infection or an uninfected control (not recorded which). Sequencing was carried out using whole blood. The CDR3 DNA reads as TGCAGTGCTAGAGATGACAGGACAGGGTCAGGCAATCAGCCCCAGCATTTT. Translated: CSARDDRTGSGNQPQHF.